These 21 T cell receptor beta chains were sequenced from one sample in a study of T cell responses to AZD1222 COVID-19 vaccine. The protocol was immunoSEQ multiplex PCR, while the TCRdb copy is restricted to in-frame clones and leaves out a portion. The sample consists of around 140,000 clones, 80% to 90% of them appearing once. Sequencing was performed on peripheral blood, taken on day 0 of AZD1222 vaccination. The receptors here all came from an adult in good health.

This sequence joins TRBV4-2 and TRBJ1-2, with D maybe TRBD1 (6 bases). Per the germline V gene, CDR1 is LGHNA and CDR2 is YNFKEQ. The V gene lost 1 base and the J gene lost 3 bases, with 12 bases spanning the gap. This CDR3 has 15 amino acids. The CDR3 region has the DNA TGTGCCAGCAGCCAAGCAGGGGTGTTTGACTATGGCTACACCTTC. Encoded protein: CASSQAGVFDYGYTF.

The chain has TRBV7-2 and TRBJ2-4; no firm D call. The germline V gene has CDR1 SGHTA and CDR2 FQGNSA. V was clipped by 2 bases and J by 12 bases, with 17 bases between them. The CDR3 is 14 amino acids. CDR3 DNA: TGTGCCAGCAGCTTAAAATCGGCTACCACTAATCAGTACTTC. Amino acid sequence: CASSLKSATTNQYF.

This chain joins TRBV18 and TRBJ2-1, with D possibly matching TRBD1 (5 bases). The germline gives CDR1 KGHSH, CDR2 LQKENI. Trimming shortened V by 3 bases and J by 4 bases, and 13 bases separated the two germline ends. This CDR3 comprises 15 residues. The DNA for the CDR3 is TGTGCCAGCTCACCGAATCAGGGAAGGTACAATGAGCAGTTCTTC. It is translated as CASSPNQGRYNEQFF.

The chain has TRBV5-4 and TRBJ1-4; no firm D call. The V and J ends lost 4 bases and 2 bases respectively, with 12 bases between them. The CDR3 totals 15 residues. Germline V lookup: CDR1 SGHNT, CDR2 YYREEE (reference sequence). Here the CDR3 reads CASSPRLGTNEKLFF. The CDR3 DNA is TGTGCCAGCAGCCCCCGCTTGGGGACTAATGAAAAACTGTTTTTT.

The chain recombines TRBV28 with TRBJ1-1, with D perhaps matching TRBD1 (6 bases). From germline, CDR1 is MDHEN and CDR2 SYDVKM. The length of the CDR3 is 16 residues. V was clipped by 2 bases and J by 0 bases, with 13 bases between them. CDR3: CASSLGPGALNTEAFF. CDR3 nucleotides: TGTGCCAGCAGTTTAGGTCCAGGGGCTTTGAACACTGAAGCTTTCTTT.

The rearrangement links TRBV7-9 to TRBJ1-2, with D possibly being TRBD1 (6 bases). The CDR3 is 13 residues long. Trimming left V 8 bases short and J 0 bases short, with 10 bases between. Germline-derived CDR1 and CDR2 are SEHNR and FQNEAQ (reference sequence). The chain's CDR3 is CASLGGANYGYTF. In DNA, the CDR3 is TGTGCCAGCTTAGGGGGGGCTAACTATGGCTACACCTTC. The entire variable domain, with the rest obtained from reference TRBV7-9 and TRBJ1-2, is as follows: DTGVSQNPRHKITKRGQNVTFRCDPISEHNRLYWYRQTLGQGPEFLTYFQNEAQLEKSRLLSDRFSAERPKGSFSTLEIQRTEQGDSAMYLCASLGGANYGYTFGSGTRLTVV.

This clone was counted once. The V gene is TRBV6-5, the J gene TRBJ1-2; 8 nucleotides match TRBD1. This CDR3 region has 16 residues. V shed 4 bases, J shed 7 bases, and the junction held 14 bases outside the gene matches. Germline loops: CDR1 MNHEY, CDR2 SVGAGI. The CDR3 DNA is TGTGCCAGCAGTTCCCGGGACAGGCTAACTGTTCTTGGCTACACCTTC. This sequence encodes CASSSRDRLTVLGYTF.

On this clone itself: At the DNA level, this CDR3 is encoded by other sequences in the same sample as well. The chain carries TRBV3-1 (or the pseudogene TRBV3-2) and TRBJ2-7; 9 bases align to TRBD2. V lost 1 base and J lost 2; bases outside the gene matches: 3. CDR1 is LGHDT and CDR2 is YNNKEL in the germline V gene (reference sequence). CDR3 length equals 15 residues. The DNA for the CDR3 is TGTGCCAGCAGCCAAGGTCTAGCGGGAACCTACGAGCAGTACTTC. It is translated as CASSQGLAGTYEQYF.

The J gene is TRBJ2-2, the V gene TRBV5-1; 7 bases are a match to TRBD1. The CDR3 loop spans 15 amino acids. CDR1 and CDR2 (germline): SGHRS, YFSETQ. Unmatched junction bases numbered 4, after V lost 0 bases and J lost 5 bases. The CDR3 DNA is TGCGCCAGCAGCTTGGCCAGGGGGTTAACCGGGGAGCTGTTTTTT. It specifies CASSLARGLTGELFF.

The chain couples TRBV6-2 or TRBV6-3 to TRBJ2-7; 7 bases line up with TRBD2. The CDR3 has 15 amino acids. CDR1 and CDR2 (germline): MNHEY, SVGEGT. The V gene end was trimmed by 4 bases and the J gene end by 0 bases; junction bases not matched to a gene: 6. CDR3: CASSSGTMSSYEQYF. The DNA for the CDR3 is TGTGCCAGCAGTTCGGGGACTATGAGCTCCTACGAGCAGTACTTC.

The chain couples TRBV5-6 to TRBJ2-7; 7 nucleotides align to TRBD2. V shed 4 bases and J 5 bases; nucleotides not matched to a gene: 6. CDR3 length: 13 residues. Per germline, CDR1 SGHDT and CDR2 YYEEEE. CDR3 region: CASSLGAGDEQYF. The DNA for the CDR3 is TGTGCCAGCAGCCTAGGGGCGGGGGACGAGCAGTACTTC.

This sequence joins TRBV28 and TRBJ2-1, with unresolved D. The CDR3 sequence is 14 residues long. The germline V gene has CDR1 MDHEN and CDR2 SYDVKM. V was pared by 3 bases and J by 2 bases, with 8 bases between. The chain's CDR3 is CASSFVQPYNEQFF. CDR3 nucleotide sequence: TGTGCCAGCAGTTTTGTTCAGCCCTACAATGAGCAGTTCTTC.

The V gene is TRBV7-2, the J gene TRBJ2-2, with TRBD2 as a possible D gene (5 bases). This CDR3 is built from 14 residues. Germline V CDR1 and CDR2: SGHTA, FQGNSA. The V and J ends lost 4 bases and 4 bases respectively, with 10 bases between them. The CDR3 coding sequence is TGTGCCAGCAGCTCACAGCGGAGCACCGGGGAGCTGTTTTTT. Amino acid sequence: CASSSQRSTGELFF.

The chain is built from TRBV28 and TRBJ2-2, with 7 bases fitting TRBD1. Germline CDR1 and CDR2: MDHEN and SYDVKM. There are 15 residues in the CDR3. After removal of 5 bases from V and 7 bases from J, the junction contained 10 bases not matched to a gene. The chain's CDR3 is CASSTRTGRGGELFF. The CDR3 coding sequence is TGTGCCAGCAGTACACGGACAGGCCGAGGCGGGGAGCTGTTTTTT. Filled out from reference TRBV28 and TRBJ2-2, the complete variable domain reads DVKVTQSSRYLVKRTGEKVFLECVQDMDHENMFWYRQDPGLGLRLIYFSYDVKMKEKGDIPEGYSVSREKKERFSLILESASTNQTSMYLCASSTRTGRGGELFFGEGSRLTVL.

The chain has TRBV6-5 and TRBJ1-1; 8 bases are shared with TRBD1. Per germline, CDR1 MNHEY and CDR2 SVGAGI. The J segment lost 4 bases and the V segment lost 0 bases, leaving 7 bases of the junction unmatched. This CDR3 region has 16 residues. The CDR3 region is CASSYSRQGARTEAFF. CDR3 DNA: TGTGCCAGCAGTTACTCGAGGCAGGGGGCTCGCACTGAAGCTTTCTTT.

The gene calls are TRBV30 and TRBJ1-3; D gene unclear. Germline CDR1 reads GTSNPN; CDR2 reads SVGIG (reference sequence). This CDR3 region has 11 residues. The V end lost 1 base, the J end lost 7 bases, and 5 bases lay between the germline ends. CDR3 sequence: CAWSGGNTIYF. The CDR3, as DNA: TGTGCCTGGAGTGGAGGGAACACCATATATTTT. Full variable domain (outside the CDR3, taken from reference TRBV30 and TRBJ1-3): SQTIHQWPATLVQPVGSPLSLECTVEGTSNPNLYWYRQAAGRGLQLLFYSVGIGQISSEVPQNLSASRPQDRQFILSSKKLLLSDSGFYLCAWSGGNTIYFGEGSWLTVV.

This chain links TRBV27 with TRBJ2-1; D unclear. The V gene's germline CDR1 is MNHEY and CDR2 SMNVEV (reference sequence). The germline V and J ends were trimmed by 2 bases and 6 bases, with 8 bases remaining between them. The CDR3 is made up of 13 amino acids. In DNA form, the CDR3 reads TGTGCCAGCAGTTTACTTCCAGGCAATGAGCAGTTCTTC. Translating it yields CASSLLPGNEQFF.

J is TRBJ1-6 and V is TRBV25-1, with 7 bases that match TRBD1. CDR3 length: 15 residues. Looked up from germline, CDR1 is MGHDK and CDR2 is SYGVNS. V dropped 4 bases and J dropped 8; count of bases not matched to a gene: 8. CDR3 protein: CASSVTGTGDSPLHF. The CDR3 DNA reads TGTGCCAGCAGTGTGACAGGGACGGGTGATTCACCCCTCCACTTT.

In this sample, this clone turned up once. This chain joins TRBV9 and TRBJ2-3; tentative D call: TRBD1 (6 bases). The germline V and J ends were trimmed by 0 bases and 0 bases, with 11 bases remaining between them. The CDR3 length is 16 residues. Germline V gene sequence: CDR1 SGDLS, CDR2 YYNGEE. In DNA, the CDR3 is TGTGCCAGCAGCGTAGGAAAGGGGGTAAGCACAGATACGCAGTATTTT. It is translated as CASSVGKGVSTDTQYF.

V gene TRBV7-3 combines with J gene TRBJ1-1, with a possible D match to TRBD1 (6 bases). The length of the CDR3 is 15 residues. Germline V gene lookup returns CDR1 SGHTA and CDR2 FQGTGA. Trimming cost V 6 bases and J 0 bases, with 14 bases left between them. CDR3 residues: CASSFRGDLNTEAFF. CDR3 in DNA: TGTGCCAGCAGTTTTAGGGGGGATTTGAACACTGAAGCTTTCTTT.

This chain uses TRBV6-5 with TRBJ1-4, with TRBD1 as a possible D gene (5 bases). V gave up 10 bases and J gave up 12 bases, with 21 bases separating them. Per germline, CDR1 MNHEY and CDR2 SVGAGI. This CDR3 has 13 residues. For the CDR3, the DNA is TGTGCCACCGGGAGGCAGGGTTTGGGACAACTGTTTTTT. It is translated as CATGRQGLGQLFF.